These T cell receptor beta chains were read from a single sample in a study of OX40 agonist ivuxolimab in advanced cancers. Profiling relied on immunoSEQ multiplex PCR, and the TCRdb table lists in-frame clones only, not all of them. Among tens of thousands of clones listed, around 90% were seen once. The specimen comprised CD4+ or CD8+ T cells sorted from blood, sampled in a trial of the OX40 agonist ivuxolimab. Receptors were obtained from an adult with an advanced solid tumor such as melanoma, head and neck, liver or kidney cancer. The CDR3 runs from the conserved cysteine through the conserved F or W. The D gene is left open where the match is weak. Some rows mark clone size as missing; the rest say once, few, many or name a class of expanded clone.

v_call	j_call	clone_size	d_call	cdr3_aa	cdr3_nt
TRBV10-3	TRBJ1-1	-	-	CASSTPGRTEAFF	TGTGCCAGCTCCACGCCAGGGAGGACTGAAGCTTTCTTT
TRBV5-1	TRBJ2-1	-	-	CASSLVPGQFNEQFF	TGCGCCAGCAGCTTGGTTCCCGGACAGTTCAATGAGCAGTTCTTC
TRBV7-2	TRBJ2-7	-	TRBD1	CASSGVTGTSYEQYF	TGTGCCAGCAGCGGGGTGACAGGGACCTCCTACGAGCAGTACTTC
TRBV6-5	TRBJ2-7	-	-	CASTGHRGEQYF	TGTGCCAGCACAGGACACCGGGGGGAGCAGTACTTC
TRBV29-1	TRBJ2-7	-	-	CSVLTNKRYEQYF	TGCAGCGTTTTAACCAATAAGCGGTACGAGCAGTACTTC
TRBV18	TRBJ2-5	-	-	CASSPTSQETQYF	TGTGCCAGCTCACCAACCAGCCAAGAGACCCAGTACTTC
TRBV7-2	TRBJ2-5	-	TRBD1	CASSFRDRGRETQYF	TGTGCCAGCAGCTTCCGGGACAGGGGGCGAGAGACCCAGTACTTC
TRBV30	TRBJ2-1	-	-	CAWTPLEGSAYNEQFF	TGTGCCTGGACCCCCCTGGAGGGGAGCGCCTACAATGAGCAGTTCTTC
TRBV7-8	TRBJ2-5	-	-	CASALGGPQETQYF	TGTGCCAGCGCGCTAGGGGGTCCCCAAGAGACCCAGTACTTC
TRBV29-1	TRBJ2-4	-	-	CSVEDSLVKNIQYF	TGCAGCGTTGAAGACTCGTTAGTCAAAAACATTCAGTACTTC
TRBV19	TRBJ1-1	-	TRBD1	CASSIGTGGFTEAFF	TGTGCCAGTAGTATTGGGACAGGGGGCTTCACTGAAGCTTTCTTT
TRBV27	TRBJ1-1	-	-	CASSSLPGPEAFF	TGTGCCAGCAGTTCCCTCCCGGGACCTGAAGCTTTCTTT
TRBV7-9	TRBJ2-5	few	TRBD1	CASSPAGTGARWQETQYF	TGTGCCAGCAGCCCTGCCGGGACAGGGGCTCGATGGCAAGAGACCCAGTACTTC
TRBV19	TRBJ2-1	-	-	CASSSPIRGPNNEQFF	TGTGCCAGTAGTAGCCCTATCCGGGGCCCGAACAATGAGCAGTTCTTC
TRBV15	TRBJ1-4	once	TRBD1	CATSRGRDSSNEKLFF	TGTGCCACCAGCAGGGGCCGGGACAGTTCGAATGAAAAACTGTTTTTT
TRBV5-1	TRBJ2-7	-	-	CASNVLHYEQYF	TGCGCCAGCAACGTTTTGCACTACGAGCAGTACTTC
TRBV4-3	TRBJ2-1	-	-	CASSQYDNEQFF	TGCGCCAGCAGCCAGTACGACAATGAGCAGTTCTTC
TRBV25-1	TRBJ1-6	-	-	CASSELTHGGYSPLHF	TGTGCCAGCAGTGAATTGACCCATGGGGGGTATTCACCCCTCCACTTT
TRBV10-3	TRBJ2-7	-	-	CAISDSYEQYF	TGTGCCATCAGCGACAGCTACGAGCAGTACTTC
TRBV9	TRBJ2-3	-	-	CASSVGVRTDTQYF	TGTGCCAGCAGCGTGGGGGTAAGGACAGATACGCAGTATTTT
TRBV11-2	TRBJ1-4	-	-	CASSAATGVGEKLFF	TGTGCCAGCAGCGCCGCTACCGGGGTTGGGGAAAAACTGTTTTTT
TRBV27	TRBJ2-7	-	-	CASSPQGGPFYEQYF	TGTGCCAGCAGTCCCCAGGGGGGCCCCTTCTACGAGCAGTACTTC
TRBV25-1	TRBJ1-5	-	-	CASSELGNQPQHF	TGTGCCAGCAGTGAATTGGGGAATCAGCCCCAGCATTTT
TRBV11-2	TRBJ2-1	-	-	CASSSTVKFRNEQFF	TGTGCCAGCAGCTCGACAGTGAAATTTCGGAATGAGCAGTTCTTC
TRBV18	TRBJ2-7	-	-	CASSPWTEIQYEQYF	TGTGCCAGCTCACCCTGGACAGAGATTCAATACGAGCAGTACTTC
TRBV27	TRBJ1-2	once	TRBD1	CASGGFRDRTVLIGYTF	TGTGCCAGCGGGGGATTCCGGGACAGAACGGTATTAATCGGCTACACCTTC
TRBV13	TRBJ1-5	few	TRBD1	CASSPAGQGGQPQHF	TGTGCCAGCAGCCCCGCGGGACAGGGTGGTCAGCCCCAGCATTTT
TRBV28	TRBJ2-7	-	TRBD1	CASSLWGRDRGYEQYF	TGTGCCAGCAGTTTATGGGGCCGGGACAGGGGCTACGAGCAGTACTTC
TRBV13	TRBJ2-3	-	TRBD2	CASSSVSGSADTQYF	TGTGCCAGCAGCTCCGTCAGCGGGAGCGCAGATACGCAGTATTTT
TRBV25-1	TRBJ2-3	once	-	CASSEKLLDTQYF	TGTGCCAGCAGTGAAAAACTCTTAGATACGCAGTATTTT
TRBV6-5	TRBJ2-1	-	-	CASSYGWGAGNEQFF	TGTGCCAGCAGTTACGGTTGGGGGGCCGGCAATGAGCAGTTCTTC
TRBV13	TRBJ1-1	-	-	CASIRGNTEAFF	TGTGCCAGCATACGGGGGAACACTGAAGCTTTCTTT
TRBV30	TRBJ2-5	-	-	CAWSVEPLTEYQETQYF	TGTGCCTGGAGTGTAGAGCCCCTGACAGAGTACCAAGAGACCCAGTACTTC
TRBV5-8	TRBJ2-5	-	-	CASSLGREETQYF	TGTGCCAGCAGCTTGGGAAGGGAAGAGACCCAGTACTTC
TRBV7-6	TRBJ2-1	-	-	CASSFSIDESYNEQFF	TGTGCCAGCAGCTTTTCAATCGATGAGTCCTACAATGAGCAGTTCTTC
TRBV27	TRBJ2-3	-	-	CASSRLGSTDTQYF	TGTGCCAGCAGTCGGCTGGGCAGCACAGATACGCAGTATTTT
TRBV7-9	TRBJ1-2	-	-	CANKPGRGTCYGYTF	TGTGCCAACAAACCAGGGAGGGGTACCTGCTATGGCTACACCTTC
TRBV4-1	TRBJ2-7	once	TRBD1	CASSQDKDRGHEQYF	TGCGCCAGCAGCCAAGACAAGGACAGGGGGCACGAGCAGTACTTC
TRBV5-6	TRBJ1-1	few	-	CASSSGASGIAFF	TGTGCCAGCAGCTCCGGGGCGAGCGGGATAGCTTTCTTT
TRBV7-8	TRBJ1-1	-	-	CASSLGGGGPEAFF	TGTGCCAGCAGCTTAGGGGGTGGGGGCCCTGAAGCTTTCTTT
TRBV2	TRBJ2-4	-	TRBD2	CASSLAGRGAKNIQYF	TGTGCCAGCAGTTTAGCGGGGCGGGGGGCCAAAAACATTCAGTACTTC
TRBV4-1	TRBJ1-4	-	-	CASSQVGNEKLFF	TGCGCCAGCAGCCAAGTCGGTAATGAAAAACTGTTTTTT
TRBV29-1	TRBJ2-7	-	-	CSVGAGEQYF	TGCAGCGTTGGGGCGGGGGAGCAGTACTTC
TRBV5-1	TRBJ2-1	once	-	CATSPGLANYNEQFF	TGCGCCACATCTCCGGGGCTAGCCAACTACAATGAGCAGTTCTTC
TRBV6-1	TRBJ2-3	-	TRBD2	CASSSGDSTDTQYF	TGTGCCAGCAGTAGCGGGGATTCCACAGATACGCAGTATTTT
TRBV29-1	TRBJ2-2	-	TRBD1	CSVPAGGTGELFF	TGCAGCGTGCCCGCAGGGGGTACCGGGGAGCTGTTTTTT
TRBV5-1	TRBJ1-1	-	TRBD1	CASSRDREAFF	TGCGCCAGCAGCCGGGACAGGGAAGCTTTCTTT
TRBV5-6	TRBJ1-6	-	-	CASSLGGVVASPLHF	TGTGCCAGCAGCTTGGGGGGGGTTGTAGCTTCACCCCTCCACTTT
TRBV7-2	TRBJ2-5	-	-	CASLGWLQETQYF	TGTGCCAGCCTGGGGTGGCTCCAAGAGACCCAGTACTTC
TRBV9	TRBJ2-2	-	-	CASSAGWSDTGELFF	TGTGCCAGCAGTGCAGGGTGGTCGGACACCGGGGAGCTGTTTTTT
TRBV4-1	TRBJ1-1	-	-	CASSRIEGNTEAFF	TGCGCCAGCAGCCGCATCGAGGGGAACACTGAAGCTTTCTTT
TRBV15	TRBJ1-1	-	TRBD1	CATSRSRTGGFTEAFF	TGTGCCACCAGCAGAAGTCGGACAGGGGGCTTCACTGAAGCTTTCTTT
TRBV2	TRBJ1-2	-	-	CASSPRQASGTYGYTF	TGTGCCAGCAGTCCCCGACAGGCATCGGGGACCTATGGCTACACCTTC
TRBV5-1	TRBJ1-2	-	TRBD1	CASSQEVQGAQGYTF	TGCGCCAGCAGCCAAGAAGTACAGGGGGCCCAGGGCTACACCTTC
TRBV9	TRBJ1-2	-	-	CASSVAPGPDYGYTF	TGTGCCAGCAGCGTAGCGCCGGGTCCGGACTATGGCTACACCTTC
TRBV18	TRBJ1-5	few	-	CASSPAGGPVRNQPQHF	TGTGCCAGCTCACCAGCGGGGGGCCCCGTCCGTAATCAGCCCCAGCATTTT